This T cell receptor (beta chain) was sequenced during a study of cytomegalovirus exposure and HLA in healthy donors. Study-level information: The early release's HLA-typed donors yielded approximately 82 million unique TCRs. Study results and caveats: Previously analyzed data showed that most TCR beta V segments were productive at a frequency of about 90% or about 30%. According to the study, 160 or so TCR beta chains were cytomegalovirus-associated. Reported results showed that the classifier diagnosed cytomegalovirus status with high specificity and sensitivity.

V gave up 4 bases and J gave up 2 bases, with 12 bases separating them. CDR1 is LGHNA, CDR2 YSLEER, per germline. This CDR3 comprises 14 residues. A multiplex PCR was run with 60 Vbeta primers and 13 Jbeta primers. Produced via immunoSEQ multiplex PCR; TCRdb's table is partial and in-frame only. This sample's table has 70,000 or so clones. On this clone: Its antigen is currently unknown.

The sequence came from a man aged 35 to 55 in good health and CMV-seronegative. The sequenced sample was PBMCs. The gene calls are TRBV4-3 and TRBJ2-7, with D maybe TRBD1 (5 bases). CDR3 region: CASSPRVGAYEQYF. The CDR3 DNA reads as TGCGCCAGCAGCCCCAGGGTTGGGGCCTACGAGCAGTACTTC.